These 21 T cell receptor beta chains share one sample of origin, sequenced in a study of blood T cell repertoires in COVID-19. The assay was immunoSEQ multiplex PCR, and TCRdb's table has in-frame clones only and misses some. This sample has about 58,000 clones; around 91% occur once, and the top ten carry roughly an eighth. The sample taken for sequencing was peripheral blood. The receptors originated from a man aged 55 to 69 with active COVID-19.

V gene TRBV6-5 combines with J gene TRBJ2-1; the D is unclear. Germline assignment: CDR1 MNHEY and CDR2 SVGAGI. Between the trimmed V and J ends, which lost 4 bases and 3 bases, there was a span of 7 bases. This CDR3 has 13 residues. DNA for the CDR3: TGTGCCAGCAGTTTAACACGCTACAATGAGCAGTTCTTC. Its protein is CASSLTRYNEQFF.

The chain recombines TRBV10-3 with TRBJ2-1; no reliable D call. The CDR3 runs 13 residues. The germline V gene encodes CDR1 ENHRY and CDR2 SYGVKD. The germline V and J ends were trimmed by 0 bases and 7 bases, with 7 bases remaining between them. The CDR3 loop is CAISESQRNEQFF. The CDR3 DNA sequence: TGTGCCATCAGTGAGTCGCAACGGAATGAGCAGTTCTTC.

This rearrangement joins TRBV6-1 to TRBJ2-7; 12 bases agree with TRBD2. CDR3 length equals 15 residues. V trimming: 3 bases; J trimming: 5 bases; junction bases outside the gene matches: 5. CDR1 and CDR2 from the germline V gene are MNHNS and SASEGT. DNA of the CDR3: TGTGCCAGCAGTGAGAGGACTAGCGGGATCAACGAGCAGTACTTC. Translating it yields CASSERTSGINEQYF.

CDR3 bases: TGTGCCAGCAGGGAACTAGTGAGGGAATCAGATACGCAGTATTTT. It specifies CASRELVRESDTQYF. The chain links TRBV27 to TRBJ2-3; maybe TRBD2 (5 bases). Germline V lookup: CDR1 MNHEY, CDR2 SMNVEV (reference sequence). The CDR3 is 15 residues long. V lost 6 bases and J lost 4, with 17 bases in between.

The CDR3 DNA sequence: TGCAGCGTTGAAGGAGACAGGGGGCAAAGGTACTTC. Its protein product is CSVEGDRGQRYF. This chain links TRBV29-1 with TRBJ2-7; TRBD1 aligns across 10 bases. The CDR3 spans 12 residues. V lost 1 base and J lost 12; bases outside the gene matches: 6. The germline gives CDR1 SQVTM, CDR2 ANQGSEA.

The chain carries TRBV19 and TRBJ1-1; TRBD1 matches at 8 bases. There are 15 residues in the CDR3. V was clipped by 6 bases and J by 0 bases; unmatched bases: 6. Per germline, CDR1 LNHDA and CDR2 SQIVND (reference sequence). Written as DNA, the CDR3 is TGTGCCAGTAGGACAGGGGAGACGATGAACACTGAAGCTTTCTTT. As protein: CASRTGETMNTEAFF.

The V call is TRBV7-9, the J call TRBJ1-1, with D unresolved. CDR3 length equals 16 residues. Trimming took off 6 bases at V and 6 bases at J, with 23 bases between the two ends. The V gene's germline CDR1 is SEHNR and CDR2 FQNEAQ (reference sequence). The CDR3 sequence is CASRPKVAPDGPEAFF. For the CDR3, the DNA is TGTGCCAGCAGGCCGAAAGTCGCCCCTGATGGGCCTGAAGCTTTCTTT.

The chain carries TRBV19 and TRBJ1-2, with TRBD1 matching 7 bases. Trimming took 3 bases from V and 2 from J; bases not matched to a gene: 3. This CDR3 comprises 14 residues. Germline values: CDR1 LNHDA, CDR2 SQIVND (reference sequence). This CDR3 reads CASSIGDSNYGYTF. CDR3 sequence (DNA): TGTGCCAGTAGTATTGGGGACAGCAACTATGGCTACACCTTC.

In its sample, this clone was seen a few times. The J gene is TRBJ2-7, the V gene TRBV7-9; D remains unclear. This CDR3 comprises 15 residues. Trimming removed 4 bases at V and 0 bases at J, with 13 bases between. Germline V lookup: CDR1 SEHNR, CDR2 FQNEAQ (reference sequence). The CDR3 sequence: CASSSPLAVSYEQYF. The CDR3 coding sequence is TGTGCCAGCAGCTCGCCGCTCGCGGTCTCCTACGAGCAGTACTTC.

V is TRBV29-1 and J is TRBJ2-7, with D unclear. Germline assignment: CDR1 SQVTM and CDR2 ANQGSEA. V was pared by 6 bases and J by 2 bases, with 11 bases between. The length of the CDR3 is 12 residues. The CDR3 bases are TGCAGCGTCAAGACGGGTGCCTACGAGCAGTACTTC. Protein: CSVKTGAYEQYF.

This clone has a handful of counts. The CDR3, as DNA: TGTGCCAGCAGCCTTGGGAGAAGGAACACTGAAGCTTTCTTT. Translating it yields CASSLGRRNTEAFF. V and J are TRBV4-2 and TRBJ1-1; D gene ambiguous. Trimming cost V 4 bases and J 1 base, with 10 bases left between them. Germline V gene lookup returns CDR1 LGHNA and CDR2 YNFKEQ. CDR3 length equals 14 residues.

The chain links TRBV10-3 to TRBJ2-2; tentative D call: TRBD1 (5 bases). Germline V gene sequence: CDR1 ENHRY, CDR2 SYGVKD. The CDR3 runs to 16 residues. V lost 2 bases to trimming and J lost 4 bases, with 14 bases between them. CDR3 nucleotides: TGTGCCATCAGTGAGAGGCAGGGTGGTTTCACCGGGGAGCTGTTTTTT. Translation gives CAISERQGGFTGELFF.

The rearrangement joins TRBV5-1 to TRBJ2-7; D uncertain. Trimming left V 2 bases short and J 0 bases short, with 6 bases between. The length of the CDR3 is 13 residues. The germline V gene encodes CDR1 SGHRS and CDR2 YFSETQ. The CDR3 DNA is TGCGCCAGCAGCTTATCGTACTCCTACGAGCAGTACTTC. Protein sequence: CASSLSYSYEQYF. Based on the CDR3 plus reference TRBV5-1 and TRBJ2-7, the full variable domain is KAGVTQTPRYLIKTRGQQVTLSCSPISGHRSVSWYQQTPGQGLQFLFEYFSETQRNKGNFPGRFSGRQFSNSRSEMNVSTLELGDSALYLCASSLSYSYEQYFGPGTRLTVT.

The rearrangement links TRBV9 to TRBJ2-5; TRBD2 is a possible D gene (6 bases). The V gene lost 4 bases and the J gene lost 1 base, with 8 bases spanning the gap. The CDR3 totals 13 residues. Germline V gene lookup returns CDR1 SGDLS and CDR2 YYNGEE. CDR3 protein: CASSRGAQETQYF. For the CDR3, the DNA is TGTGCCAGCAGCCGCGGGGCCCAAGAGACCCAGTACTTC.

The chain's CDR3 is CASSLARDSGSTDTQYF. CDR3 bases: TGTGCCAGCAGCTTAGCACGGGACTCGGGGAGCACAGATACGCAGTATTTT. J is TRBJ2-3 and V is TRBV7-9; the D gene is possibly TRBD2 (6 bases). The CDR3 is 17 residues long. Germline CDR1 reads SEHNR; CDR2 reads FQNEAQ (reference sequence). Trimming left V 0 bases short and J 0 bases short, with 13 bases between.

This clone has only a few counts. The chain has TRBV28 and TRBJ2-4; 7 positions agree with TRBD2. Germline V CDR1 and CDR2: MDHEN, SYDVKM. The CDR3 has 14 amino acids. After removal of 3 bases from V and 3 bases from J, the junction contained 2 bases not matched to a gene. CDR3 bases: TGTGCCAGCAGTTTGGCGGGGGTCAAAAACATTCAGTACTTC. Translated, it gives CASSLAGVKNIQYF. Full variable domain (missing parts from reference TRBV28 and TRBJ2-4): DVKVTQSSRYLVKRTGEKVFLECVQDMDHENMFWYRQDPGLGLRLIYFSYDVKMKEKGDIPEGYSVSREKKERFSLILESASTNQTSMYLCASSLAGVKNIQYFGAGTRLSVL.

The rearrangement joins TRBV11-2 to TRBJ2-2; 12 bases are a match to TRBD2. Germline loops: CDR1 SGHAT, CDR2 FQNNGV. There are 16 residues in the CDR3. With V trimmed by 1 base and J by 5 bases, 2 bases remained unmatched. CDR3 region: CASSLGLAGGTGELFF. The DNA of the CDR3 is TGTGCCAGCAGCTTAGGCCTAGCGGGAGGGACCGGGGAGCTGTTTTTT.

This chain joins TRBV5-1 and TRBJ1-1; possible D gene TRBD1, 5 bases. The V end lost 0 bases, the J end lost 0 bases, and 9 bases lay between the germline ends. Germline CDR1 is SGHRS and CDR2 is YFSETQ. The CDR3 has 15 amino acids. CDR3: CASSLDQGMNTEAFF. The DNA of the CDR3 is TGCGCCAGCAGCTTGGATCAGGGCATGAACACTGAAGCTTTCTTT.

DNA of the CDR3: TGTGCCAGCAGCTTACTTCCTAGCGGGGGGGCCAATACGCAGTATTTT. This encodes CASSLLPSGGANTQYF. The chain links TRBV7-3 to TRBJ2-3; TRBD2 aligns across 12 bases. The CDR3 loop spans 16 amino acids. V dropped 2 bases and J dropped 7; count of bases not matched to a gene: 7. CDR1 is SGHTA, CDR2 FQGTGA, per germline.

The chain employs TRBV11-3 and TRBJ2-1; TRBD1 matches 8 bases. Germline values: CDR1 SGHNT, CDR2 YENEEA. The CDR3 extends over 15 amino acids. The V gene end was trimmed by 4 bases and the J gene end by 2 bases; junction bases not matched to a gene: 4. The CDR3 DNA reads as TGTGCCAGCAGCTCCGGGACAGGCACCTACAATGAGCAGTTCTTC. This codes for CASSSGTGTYNEQFF.

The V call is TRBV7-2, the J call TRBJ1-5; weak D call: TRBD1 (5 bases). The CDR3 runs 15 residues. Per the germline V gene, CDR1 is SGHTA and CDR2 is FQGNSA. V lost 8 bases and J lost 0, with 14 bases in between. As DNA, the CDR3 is TGTGCCAGCTCTCCGGGGGGGATTAGCAATCAGCCCCAGCATTTT. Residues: CASSPGGISNQPQHF. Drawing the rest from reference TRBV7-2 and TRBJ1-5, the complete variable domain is GAGVSQSPSNKVTEKGKDVELRCDPISGHTALYWYRQSLGQGLEFLIYFQGNSAPDKSGLPSDRFSAERTGGSVSTLTIQRTQQEDSAVYLCASSPGGISNQPQHFGDGTRLSIL.